The T cell receptor (beta chain) described here comes from a study of blood T cell repertoires in COVID-19. Study background: Italy, Spain and the United States were the sources of the convalescent and acute COVID-19 samples. T cells, B-cell-depleted T cells, or PBMCs supplied cDNA or gDNA.

Assay used: immunoSEQ multiplex PCR; TCRdb lists only in-frame clones, some missing. This table holds about 420,000 clones, around 90% found once. Trimming took off 1 base at V and 1 base at J, with 16 bases between the two ends. CDR1 and CDR2 from the germline V gene are SGHAT and FQNNGV. The length of the CDR3 is 18 residues. The sequenced sample was peripheral blood. The chain joins TRBV11-2 to TRBJ2-2, with D hard to call. This receptor was taken from a man in his late teens or twenties with COVID-19, enrolled during active disease. The CDR3 DNA reads as TGTGCCAGCAGCTTAGGAACCGGTGGAACGGGGAACACCGGGGAGCTGTTTTTT. It codes for CASSLGTGGTGNTGELFF. Supplemented by reference TRBV11-2 and TRBJ2-2, the full variable domain reads EAGVAQSPRYKIIEKRQSVAFWCNPISGHATLYWYQQILGQGPKLLIQFQNNGVVDDSQLPKDRFSAERLKGVDSTLKIQPAKLEDSAVYLCASSLGTGGTGNTGELFFGEGSRLTVL.